What follows describes a single T cell receptor beta chain. The antigen is unknown. PCR was performed using 60 Vbeta and 13 Jbeta primers. The assay was immunoSEQ multiplex PCR, and TCRdb's table has in-frame clones only and misses some. Here the sample spans about 31,000 clones, roughly 64% being singletons. The sample belongs to a study of cytomegalovirus exposure and HLA in healthy donors. Study at large: Caucasian-associated ancestry cluster membership applied to just over 80% of over 350 genotyped donors.

Trimming took 4 bases from V and 0 from J; bases not matched to a gene: 2. The CDR3 is made up of 13 amino acids. Germline lookup yields CDR1 SQVTM and CDR2 ANQGSEA. Unrecorded immune exposures were likely, despite nominal health at sampling. Study observations and caveats: Follow-up analysis found HLA locus-dependent TCR association rates, highest for DRB1 and lowest for HLA-C. A previous analysis found most TCR beta V segments productive roughly 87% or roughly 30% of the time.

V gene TRBV29-1 combines with J gene TRBJ2-5, with TRBD1 matching 7 bases. Sequencing was carried out using PBMCs. The TCR originated in a man in his forties in good health and CMV-seropositive. CDR3 nucleotide sequence: TGCAGCGTTGCCGGGACAGACCAAGAGACCCAGTACTTC. Translated, it gives CSVAGTDQETQYF.